The next 29 T cell receptor beta chains were all read from a single sample in a study of stem cell transplantation in POMP-related autoinflammatory disease. TCRdb's table, derived via immunoSEQ multiplex PCR, lists solely in-frame clones and lacks some. The table lists tens of thousands of clones, approximately 91% of them singletons, with around 0.66% in the top ten. This specimen was CD4+ T cells from PBMCs, taken after stem cell transplantation. Receptors were obtained from a human patient with POMP-related autoinflammation and immune dysregulation (PRAID). A subset of T cells may come from the graft donor.

This clone was found once. V and J are TRBV5-1 and TRBJ2-5; 7 bases are shared with TRBD2. Germline loops: CDR1 SGHRS, CDR2 YFSETQ. V trimming: 4 bases; J trimming: 4 bases; junction bases outside the gene matches: 13. The CDR3 runs to 16 residues. The CDR3 here is CASSPLGGSRIETQYF. The CDR3 DNA is TGCGCCAGCAGCCCCTTGGGGGGGAGCCGGATAGAGACCCAGTACTTC.

This clone was seen only once. V gene TRBV12-5 combines with J gene TRBJ2-1; TRBD1 matches at 8 bases. Trimming cost V 6 bases and J 1 base; bases outside gene matches: 2. This CDR3 is built from 14 residues. CDR1 is LGHNT, CDR2 FRNRAP, per germline. The CDR3, as DNA: TGTGCTAGTGGCTGGGACAGGTCCTACAATGAGCAGTTCTTC. It translates to CASGWDRSYNEQFF. Filled out from reference TRBV12-5 and TRBJ2-1, the complete variable domain reads DARVTQTPRHKVTEMGQEVTMRCQPILGHNTVFWYRQTMMQGLELLAYFRNRAPLDDSGMPKDRFSAEMPDATLATLKIQPSEPRDSAVYFCASGWDRSYNEQFFGPGTRLTVL.

This clone has just one count. V and J are TRBV5-1 and TRBJ1-4; no clear D. V gave up 0 bases and J gave up 1 base, with 7 bases separating them. The CDR3 runs 15 residues. The germline CDR1 and CDR2 sequences are SGHRS and YFSETQ. The CDR3 reads CASSLGGVTNEKLFF. CDR3 coding DNA: TGCGCCAGCAGCTTGGGAGGAGTAACTAATGAAAAACTGTTTTTT.

The chain couples TRBV29-1 to TRBJ2-4; 8 positions agree with TRBD2. The CDR3 sequence is 14 residues long. Unmatched junction bases numbered 3, after V lost 4 bases and J lost 1 base. Germline CDR1 and CDR2: SQVTM and ANQGSEA. CDR3 DNA: TGCAGCGTTGTGCCGGGGGGGGCCAAAAACATTCAGTACTTC. Amino acid sequence: CSVVPGGAKNIQYF.

This chain joins TRBV5-1 and TRBJ2-7; TRBD1 might be the D (7 bases). This CDR3 spans 15 amino acids. The V end was cut by 2 bases, the J end by 0 bases, with 12 bases between. Looked up from germline, CDR1 is SGHRS and CDR2 is YFSETQ. CDR3 nucleotide sequence: TGCGCCAGCAGCTTCCCAGGGGGGAGCTCCTACGAGCAGTACGTC. It translates to CASSFPGGSSYEQYV.

This clone came up once. The chain has TRBV3-1 (or the pseudogene TRBV3-2) and TRBJ2-2, with D perhaps assigned TRBD1 or TRBD2 (5 bases each). The CDR3 consists of 16 residues. Trimming removed 4 bases from V and 6 bases from J, with 18 bases in between. Looked up from germline, CDR1 is LGHDT and CDR2 is YNNKEL (reference sequence). CDR3 in amino acids: CASSPRRWGSSGELFF. The CDR3 DNA sequence: TGTGCCAGCAGCCCCCGACGGTGGGGGTCCTCCGGGGAGCTGTTTTTT.

The chain recombines TRBV28 with TRBJ1-5; no clear D. V was cut by 2 bases and J by 3 bases, with 11 bases left in between. The germline V gene encodes CDR1 MDHEN and CDR2 SYDVKM. The CDR3 is 15 amino acids. The CDR3 DNA sequence: TGTGCCAGCAGTTTAGTTAGTAGGGACAATCAGCCCCAGCATTTT. Protein product: CASSLVSRDNQPQHF. The whole variable domain, filled in from reference TRBV28 and TRBJ1-5, reads DVKVTQSSRYLVKRTGEKVFLECVQDMDHENMFWYRQDPGLGLRLIYFSYDVKMKEKGDIPEGYSVSREKKERFSLILESASTNQTSMYLCASSLVSRDNQPQHFGDGTRLSIL.

J is TRBJ2-3 and V is TRBV5-1; D remains unclear. The CDR3 length is 13 residues. Per germline, CDR1 SGHRS and CDR2 YFSETQ. Trimming removed 0 bases at V and 4 bases at J, with 6 bases between. CDR3 coding DNA: TGCGCCAGCAGCTTGGCCCTGGCAGATACGCAGTATTTT. The encoded protein is CASSLALADTQYF.

The chain has TRBV6-5 and TRBJ1-6, with D possibly matching TRBD1 (5 bases). Germline V gene sequence: CDR1 MNHEY, CDR2 SVGAGI. Trimming stripped 4 bases from V and 8 bases from J, with 18 bases between. The CDR3 extends over 16 amino acids. The CDR3 DNA reads as TGTGCCAGCAGTTTCCGGGACCTTGGAGGTTATTCACCCCTCCACTTT. This codes for CASSFRDLGGYSPLHF.

The rearrangement joins TRBV5-1 to TRBJ2-5; TRBD1 might be the D (6 bases). The CDR3 totals 18 residues. Between the trimmed V and J ends, which lost 2 bases and 0 bases, there was a span of 20 bases. Germline CDR1 and CDR2: SGHRS and YFSETQ. CDR3 DNA sequence: TGCGCCAGCAGCTTAAGCCAGAACAGGGCCCATGACCAAGAGACCCAGTACTTC. Translated, it gives CASSLSQNRAHDQETQYF.

V usage is TRBV19 and J usage is TRBJ1-3; 9 bases are shared with TRBD1. CDR1 is LNHDA and CDR2 is SQIVND in the germline V gene (reference sequence). Losses at the gene ends were 7 bases for V and 1 base for J; bases not matched to a gene: 5. The length of the CDR3 is 15 residues. CDR3 DNA: TGTGCCAGTACGCGGGACAGGGAGTCTGGAAACACCATATATTTT. The encoded protein is CASTRDRESGNTIYF. The variable domain in full, with the rest retrieved from reference TRBV19 and TRBJ1-3, is DGGITQSPKYLFRKEGQNVTLSCEQNLNHDAMYWYRQDPGQGLRLIYYSQIVNDFQKGDIAEGYSVSREKKESFPLTVTSAQKNPTAFYLCASTRDRESGNTIYFGEGSWLTVV.

Here the CDR3 reads CASSLGHTSGNTIYF. The CDR3 DNA follows: TGTGCCAGCAGCTTGGGGCACACGTCGGGAAACACCATATATTTT. The V and J genes are TRBV5-4 and TRBJ1-3; D is undetermined. The CDR3 has 15 amino acids. Trimming shortened V by 0 bases and J by 4 bases, and 11 bases separated the two germline ends. The germline V gene encodes CDR1 SGHNT and CDR2 YYREEE (reference sequence).

A few counts support this clone. This rearrangement joins TRBV5-1 to TRBJ1-2; 8 nucleotides align to TRBD1. Trimming took 4 bases from V and 6 from J; bases not matched to a gene: 11. The CDR3 runs 15 residues. In germline, CDR1 is SGHRS, CDR2 YFSETQ. CDR3 sequence reads: CASSTGQGATNGYTF. DNA of the CDR3: TGCGCCAGCAGCACAGGTCAGGGGGCGACAAATGGCTACACCTTC.

V and J are TRBV6-1 and TRBJ2-7; 8 bases are a match to TRBD2. The V gene's germline CDR1 is MNHNS and CDR2 SASEGT. CDR3 size: 15 residues. Trimming took 4 bases from V and 0 from J; bases not matched to a gene: 5. The CDR3 bases are TGTGCCAGCAGTGGAGCGGGGGAAAGCTCCTACGAGCAGTACGTC. It encodes CASSGAGESSYEQYV.

The chain links TRBV2 to TRBJ2-7; D unresolved. Between the trimmed V and J ends, which lost 7 bases and 0 bases, there was a span of 10 bases. The germline gives CDR1 SNHLY, CDR2 FYNNEI. The CDR3 runs 13 residues. The CDR3 bases are TGTGCCAGCAAGCCGGGCCTCTCCTACGAGCAGTACTTC. It codes for CASKPGLSYEQYF.

J is TRBJ2-7 and V is TRBV5-4; 12 positions match TRBD2. The CDR3 length is 16 residues. Germline V gene lookup returns CDR1 SGHNT and CDR2 YYREEE (reference sequence). Germline trimming cut 4 bases from V and 6 bases from J; bases unmatched to any gene: 11. CDR3 amino acids: CASSSWGLAGGPEQYV. In DNA, the CDR3 is TGTGCCAGCAGCAGCTGGGGGCTAGCGGGGGGGCCCGAGCAGTACGTC.

This clone was detected only once. This chain uses TRBV7-9 with TRBJ1-1; D gene ambiguous. There are 14 residues in the CDR3. Looked up from germline, CDR1 is SEHNR and CDR2 is FQNEAQ (reference sequence). V lost 5 bases and J lost 3, with 13 bases in between. The DNA of the CDR3 is TGTGCCAGCAGCCACACATTAGGCCACACTGAAGCTTTCTTT. Residues: CASSHTLGHTEAFF.

The V and J genes are TRBV5-1 and TRBJ2-1; possibly TRBD2 for D (8 bases). The CDR3 spans 17 residues. Trimming took off 5 bases at V and 9 bases at J, with 27 bases between the two ends. Germline V CDR1 and CDR2: SGHRS, YFSETQ. CDR3 nucleotides: TGCGCCAGCAGTCGGAACGGGCCGGGACTAGGGGGCTTTGAGCAGTTCTTC. It codes for CASSRNGPGLGGFEQFF. The entire variable domain, with the rest obtained from reference TRBV5-1 and TRBJ2-1, is as follows: KAGVTQTPRYLIKTRGQQVTLSCSPISGHRSVSWYQQTPGQGLQFLFEYFSETQRNKGNFPGRFSGRQFSNSRSEMNVSTLELGDSALYLCASSRNGPGLGGFEQFFGPGTRLTVL.

The chain couples TRBV10-1 to TRBJ2-6; no reliable D call. Deletions cut 11 bases from V and 7 bases from J, with 18 bases between. Germline V gives CDR1 WNHNN, CDR2 SYGVQD (reference sequence). This CDR3 is built from 14 residues. The CDR3 region has the DNA TGCGCCCTCCGGCTGCGGTTCTTCGCCAACGTCCTGACTTTC. Translation gives CALRLRFFANVLTF.

This clone was observed a handful of times. V is TRBV5-4 and J is TRBJ2-2, with D tentatively TRBD2 (5 bases). From germline, CDR1 is SGHNT and CDR2 YYREEE (reference sequence). The length of the CDR3 is 15 residues. The V and J ends lost 1 base and 0 bases respectively, with 7 bases between them. The DNA of the CDR3 is TGTGCCAGCAGCTTGAGGCGGGCGAACACCGGGGAGCTGTTTTTT. Residues: CASSLRRANTGELFF. The variable domain in full, with the rest retrieved from reference TRBV5-4 and TRBJ2-2, is ETGVTQSPTHLIKTRGQQVTLRCSSQSGHNTVSWYQQALGQGPQFIFQYYREEENGRGNFPPRFSGLQFPNYSSELNVNALELDDSALYLCASSLRRANTGELFFGEGSRLTVL.

This chain uses TRBV15 with TRBJ1-1, with a tentative D call TRBD1 (6 bases). CDR1 is LNHNV, CDR2 YYDKDF, per germline (reference sequence). Trimming pared 1 base from V and 0 bases from J, leaving 12 bases between. The CDR3 sequence is 16 residues long. Written as DNA, the CDR3 is TGTGCCACCAGCAGAGCGCAGGGGACTCTGAACACTGAAGCTTTCTTT. Its protein is CATSRAQGTLNTEAFF.

The chain is built from TRBV6-6 and TRBJ2-2; possible D gene TRBD1, 5 bases. The CDR3 extends over 14 amino acids. Germline V gives CDR1 MNHNY, CDR2 SVGAGI (reference sequence). With 6 bases removed from V and 1 base from J, the gap between germline ends came to 9 bases. CDR3 nucleotides: TGTGCCAGCAGAACCCAGGGGAACACCGGGGAGCTGTTTTTT. Amino acids: CASRTQGNTGELFF.

The gene calls are TRBV24-1 and TRBJ1-4; D ambiguous. CDR1 is KGHDR and CDR2 is SFDVKD in the germline V gene. The germline V and J ends were trimmed by 3 bases and 4 bases, with 20 bases remaining between them. The length of the CDR3 is 18 residues. In nucleotides, the CDR3 is TGTGCCACCAGTGATCAACATCCGCCACAGCGCTATAATGAAAAACTGTTTTTT. Translation: CATSDQHPPQRYNEKLFF.

This chain connects TRBV4-1 to TRBJ2-7, with D possibly matching TRBD2 (5 bases). Trimming shortened V by 5 bases and J by 3 bases, and 8 bases separated the two germline ends. Germline values: CDR1 MGHRA, CDR2 YSYEKL. The CDR3 extends over 12 amino acids. The CDR3: CASSGGNYEQYF. Written as DNA, the CDR3 is TGCGCCAGCAGCGGAGGCAACTACGAGCAGTACTTC.

The chain carries TRBV5-1 and TRBJ2-7, with D perhaps matching TRBD2 (6 bases). V lost 0 bases and J lost 6, with 22 bases in between. Germline V gene lookup returns CDR1 SGHRS and CDR2 YFSETQ. The CDR3 covers 17 residues. The CDR3 nucleotides are TGCGCCAGCAGCTTGGCCCCAGGAGGGGCCGACCGAACCGAGCAGTACTTC. This codes for CASSLAPGGADRTEQYF.

V is TRBV5-1 and J is TRBJ2-3; 8 bases agree with TRBD1. Losses at the gene ends were 4 bases for V and 6 bases for J; bases not matched to a gene: 13. Germline assignment: CDR1 SGHRS and CDR2 YFSETQ. The CDR3 runs 16 residues. CDR3 nucleotide sequence: TGCGCCAGCAGCGAGGCCGTTGGGACAGGTGCGGATACGCAGTATTTT. It codes for CASSEAVGTGADTQYF.

J is TRBJ2-7 and V is TRBV6-5; 9 bases align to TRBD2. There are 15 residues in the CDR3. V gave up 7 bases and J gave up 3 bases; unmatched junction bases: 10. CDR1 is MNHEY and CDR2 is SVGAGI in the germline V gene. CDR3: CASNTSGRNIYEQYF. For the CDR3, the DNA is TGTGCCAGCAACACCAGCGGGAGGAACATCTACGAGCAGTACTTC.

The chain combines TRBV3-1 (or the pseudogene TRBV3-2) with TRBJ2-3; D is ambiguous. The CDR3 has 13 residues. CDR1 LGHDT and CDR2 YNNKEL come from the germline V gene (reference sequence). V gave up 3 bases and J gave up 5 bases, with 9 bases separating them. CDR3 nucleotide sequence: TGTGCCAGCAGCCAGTTCGCTCTAGATACGCAGTATTTT. Protein: CASSQFALDTQYF.

This sequence joins TRBV11-2 and TRBJ2-5, with TRBD1 matching over 8 bases. This CDR3 is 16 amino acids long. CDR1 and CDR2 (germline): SGHAT, FQNNGV. The ends lost 0 bases at V and 1 base at J; junction bases unmatched: 4. DNA for the CDR3: TGTGCCAGCAGCTTAGAGGGCAGGGGGCTCCAAGAGACCCAGTACTTC. Amino acids: CASSLEGRGLQETQYF.